This T cell receptor (beta chain) was sequenced during a study of T-cell reconstitution after alpha-beta-depleted transplantation in children. The study's findings and limits: Where some patients showed high TCRbeta diversity at day 60, it came from recipient T cells and thymic progenitors that had survived.

In its sample, this clonotype was seen a few times. Its target is unknown. This CDR3 is 15 amino acids long. Per germline, CDR1 DFQATT and CDR2 SNEGSKA (reference sequence). Losses at the gene ends were 5 bases for V and 4 bases for J; bases not matched to a gene: 8. As it was prepared, the TCRbeta library received unique molecular identifiers. TCRdb used MiXCR to reprocess the PCR reads, holding one entry per CDR3 protein. The sample holds roughly 490,000 distinct CDR3 sequences; roughly 11% are singletons and the top ten take around 15%. The sequence was obtained from a female patient aged 2 to 10 who had a stem cell transplant for aplastic anemia, so the T cells may come from the graft donor. Sequencing was performed on PBMCs, mostly from graft donor cells, taken 180 days after TCRalphabeta/CD19-depleted stem cell transplant. This chain uses TRBV20-1 with TRBJ2-1; 10 nucleotides agree with TRBD1. The DNA for the CDR3 is TGCAGTGCTGGGGAAGGGACAGGGGCATACAATGAGCAGTTCTTC. Amino acid sequence: CSAGEGTGAYNEQFF.